What follows are 13 T cell receptor beta chains derived from one specimen sequenced in a study of T cell repertoires in cytomegalovirus infection. No cognate antigen is known for these TCRs. TCRdb itself ran the reads through MiXCR, one entry per CDR3 protein. Among some 150,000 distinct CDR3 sequences listed, about 32% were seen once. This specimen was CD8+ T cells from cultured PBMCs, taken from culture after CMV antigen stimulation. The receptors shown here come from a human donor in good health (CMV status not recorded). Some clones in this sample may be carry-over from other donors' samples.

CDR3: CASSQEGGPGNSPLHF. The CDR3 coding sequence is TGTGCCAGCAGCCAAGAAGGAGGGCCGGGGAATTCACCCCTCCACTTT. The chain couples TRBV3-1 to TRBJ1-6; D call uncertain. The CDR3 consists of 16 residues. The germline V gene has CDR1 LGHDT and CDR2 YNNKEL (reference sequence). V lost 0 bases to trimming and J lost 7 bases, with 13 bases between them.

The V call is TRBV5-1, the J call TRBJ1-1; TRBD1 agrees at 7 bases. Germline assignment: CDR1 SGHRS and CDR2 YFSETQ. The CDR3 extends over 15 amino acids. J lost 2 bases, V lost 1 base, and 5 bases had no gene match. CDR3 residues: CASSLYGQENTEAFF. The CDR3 nucleotides are TGCGCCAGCAGCTTGTATGGACAGGAAAACACTGAAGCTTTCTTT. The full variable domain, in which reference TRBV5-1 and TRBJ1-1 provide the parts outside the CDR3, is KAGVTQTPRYLIKTRGQQVTLSCSPISGHRSVSWYQQTPGQGLQFLFEYFSETQRNKGNFPGRFSGRQFSNSRSEMNVSTLELGDSALYLCASSLYGQENTEAFFGQGTRLTVV.

This clonotype was seen many times. Germline is not matched at one junction end, which may reflect a read error. The rearrangement links TRBV20-1 to TRBJ2-1, with 8 nucleotides matching TRBD2. Germline values: CDR1 DFQATT, CDR2 SNEGSKA (reference sequence). The CDR3 length is 14 residues. CDR3 amino acids: CSAIAGSSHNEQFF. The CDR3 DNA reads as TGCAGTGCTATAGCGGGGTCCTCCCACAATGAGCAGTTCTTC.

CDR3 sequence (DNA): TGCAGTGCTAGAGCGGATGGTTATAGCAATCAGCCCCAGCATTTT. This translates into CSARADGYSNQPQHF. V gene TRBV20-1 combines with J gene TRBJ1-5; D remains unclear. The CDR3 loop spans 15 amino acids. Per germline, CDR1 DFQATT and CDR2 SNEGSKA (reference sequence). Trimming took 1 base from V and 0 from J, leaving 10 bases between them.

V usage is TRBV27 and J usage is TRBJ1-2; TRBD1 matches at 7 bases. CDR1 and CDR2 (germline): MNHEY, SMNVEV (reference sequence). CDR3 length: 14 amino acids. Trimming took 3 bases from V and 6 from J; bases not matched to a gene: 7. CDR3 in amino acids: CASSFFRTGDGYTF. The CDR3, as DNA: TGTGCCAGCAGTTTCTTTCGGACAGGTGATGGCTACACCTTC.

J is TRBJ2-7 and V is TRBV9; TRBD2 aligns across 12 bases. The CDR3 loop spans 17 amino acids. Germline CDR1 SGDLS, CDR2 YYNGEE. Trimming at V came to 3 bases and at J to 1 base, leaving 8 bases not matched to a gene. The CDR3 region is CASSASVTSGGSYEQYF. The CDR3 DNA is TGTGCCAGCAGCGCTTCCGTCACTAGCGGGGGGTCCTACGAGCAGTACTTC.

This clonotype was counted between two and nine times. DNA of the CDR3: TGTGCCAGCAGTGAACTGGCCGAAGCTTTCTTT. This sequence encodes CASSELAEAFF. The rearrangement links TRBV25-1 to TRBJ1-1; D is unresolved. The CDR3 has 11 amino acids. The V and J ends lost 2 bases and 8 bases respectively, with 6 bases between them. Germline CDR1 MGHDK, CDR2 SYGVNS.

The chain joins TRBV7-6 to TRBJ1-1, with D unclear. Germline CDR1 SGHVS, CDR2 FNYEAQ. The CDR3 runs 12 residues. Trimming took 7 bases from V and 7 from J, leaving 13 bases between them. The DNA for the CDR3 is TGTGCCAGCACCCCTAGATGGGTTGAAGCTTTCTTT. Amino acid sequence: CASTPRWVEAFF.

The rearrangement joins TRBV7-9 to TRBJ2-5; the match to TRBD1 covers 11 bases. The CDR3 spans 15 residues. After removal of 5 bases from V and 5 bases from J, the junction contained 7 bases not matched to a gene. The germline V gene has CDR1 SEHNR and CDR2 FQNEAQ (reference sequence). The CDR3 is CASSPGTGGYETQYF. CDR3 sequence (DNA): TGTGCCAGCAGCCCCGGGACAGGGGGATACGAGACCCAGTACTTC. The full variable domain, rest sourced from reference TRBV7-9 and TRBJ2-5, is DTGVSQNPRHKITKRGQNVTFRCDPISEHNRLYWYRQTLGQGPEFLTYFQNEAQLEKSRLLSDRFSAERPKGSFSTLEIQRTEQGDSAMYLCASSPGTGGYETQYFGPGTRLLVL.

The J gene is TRBJ2-1, the V gene TRBV7-8, with 8 bases that match TRBD2. V dropped 1 base and J dropped 1; count of bases not matched to a gene: 3. CDR3 size: 16 residues. Germline V gene lookup returns CDR1 SGHVS and CDR2 FQNEAQ. The CDR3 here is CASSLEIAGSYNEQFF. CDR3 DNA sequence: TGTGCCAGCAGCTTAGAAATAGCGGGGTCCTACAATGAGCAGTTCTTC.

There are many counts of this clonotype. The chain links TRBV6-1 to TRBJ2-4; D is unresolved. Germline lookup yields CDR1 MNHNS and CDR2 SASEGT. Trimming cost V 2 bases and J 6 bases, with 11 bases left between them. This CDR3 has 14 residues. As DNA, the CDR3 is TGTGCCAGCAGTGAATTAGGCAGCTCAAACATTCAGTACTTC. As protein: CASSELGSSNIQYF.

This clonotype appeared many times. The V and J genes are TRBV7-2 and TRBJ2-3; 12 nucleotides match TRBD2. V gave up 5 bases and J gave up 4 bases; unmatched junction bases: 4. In germline, CDR1 is SGHTA, CDR2 FQGNSA. This CDR3 comprises 15 residues. CDR3 region: CASSASGGDSDTQYF. Written as DNA, the CDR3 is TGTGCCAGCAGCGCTAGCGGGGGGGACTCAGATACGCAGTATTTT.

The chain links TRBV7-6 to TRBJ2-3, with 8 positions matching TRBD1. This CDR3 spans 14 amino acids. CDR1 SGHVS and CDR2 FNYEAQ come from the germline V gene. Germline trimming cut 1 base from V and 6 bases from J; bases unmatched to any gene: 3. The CDR3 loop reads CASSLVDRGDTQYF. In nucleotides, the CDR3 is TGTGCCAGCAGCTTAGTAGACAGGGGTGATACGCAGTATTTT.